The clone carrying this T cell receptor (beta chain) showed up just once. Trimming cost V 5 bases and J 2 bases; bases outside gene matches: 11. Germline CDR1 SEHNR, CDR2 FQNEAQ (reference sequence). This CDR3 spans 16 amino acids. The assay was immunoSEQ multiplex PCR, and TCRdb's table has in-frame clones only and misses some. The sample holds a few hundred thousand clones, over 85% seen once. Time point given: blood from clinic visit 5 months post-surgery; TSC patient then seizure free. Patients received at least one anti-epileptic drug before surgery. The data originate from a study of brain T cells in children with intractable seizures.

The gene calls are TRBV7-9 and TRBJ1-2; 7 nucleotides match TRBD1. This TCR was recovered from a boy younger than two with tuberous sclerosis and intractable seizures. Material: peripheral blood, obtained 5 to 6 months after surgery. The CDR3 spells CASSPLPQGRNYGYTF. In DNA, the CDR3 is TGTGCCAGCAGCCCCCTTCCACAGGGGAGGAACTATGGCTACACCTTC.